This T cell receptor (beta chain) was found in a study of radiotherapy plus CTLA-4 blockade in lung cancer (dated by TCRdb to 2016 to 2019). Regarding the research as a whole: Objective responses were observed in 15% to 20% of enrolled patients, and disease control was achieved in around 30%. General findings and caveats noted by the study authors: The strongest predictors of response were reported to be early dynamic shifts in blood T cell clones along with a rise in serum interferon-beta following radiation. TCR clones derived from tumors expanded in peripheral blood after treatment with radiotherapy and ipilimumab.

This clone was found once. Its binding antigen is unknown. The input lacks base qualities; no much larger clone sits a single base away. Library construction relied on the immunoSEQ multiplex PCR assay. TCRdb took over this immuneACCESS table, retaining in-frame rearrangements with V and J assigned. Such tables are incomplete; in checked studies, under half of the missing clones stem from an unresolved V gene, and the remainder is unexplained. For this sample the table gives more than 90,000 clones, of which roughly 74% were detected only once. The leading ten clones occupy 4.5% to 6.5% of the sample. The germline V gene yields SGHTA for CDR1 and FQGNSA for CDR2. Trimming removed 3 bases from V and 6 bases from J; the gene matches leave 5 bases unexplained. The CDR3 runs 14 residues from the cysteine to the phenylalanine. The entry retains the CDR3 DNA only, 42 bases that are in frame from base 1. The study evaluated CTLA-4 blockade (ipilimumab) given together with focal radiation therapy in patients who had chemo-refractory metastatic non-small-cell lung cancer.

The input for sequencing was peripheral blood, taken from a patient treated with radiotherapy plus ipilimumab. The TCR sequence derives from a human donor with non-small cell lung cancer who had a partial response to radiotherapy plus ipilimumab. The rearranged chain carries TRBV7-2 and TRBJ1-1; 9 central nucleotides agree with TRBD1. The DNA sequence follows: TGTGCCAGCAGCTTCGACAGGGGGTTATCTGAAGCTTTCTTT. Translated, this gives CASSFDRGLSEAFF.